This TCR beta chain was obtained from a study of T cell responses to AZD1222 COVID-19 vaccine. General observations from the study: Recipients of two AZD1222 doses showed rising Spike-specific TCR breadth and depth.

As to this clone: Its antigen remains unidentified.

The germline V gene has CDR1 LNHDA and CDR2 SQIVND (reference sequence). The CDR3 length is 13 residues. Trimming left V 7 bases short and J 10 bases short, with 14 bases between. The data were produced by immunoSEQ multiplex PCR, yet TCRdb's version contains in-frame clones alone and is incomplete. The profile shows fewer than 150,000 clones, under 95% of them singletons. The rearrangement links TRBV19 to TRBJ1-6; TRBD1 might be the D (6 bases). The input for sequencing was peripheral blood, taken 28 days after the second AZD1222 dose. The clonotype originates from an adult who received the AZD1222 COVID-19 vaccine. The chain's CDR3 is CASTDRLSSPLHF. The CDR3 DNA follows: TGTGCCAGTACCGACAGGCTGTCGTCACCCCTCCACTTT.